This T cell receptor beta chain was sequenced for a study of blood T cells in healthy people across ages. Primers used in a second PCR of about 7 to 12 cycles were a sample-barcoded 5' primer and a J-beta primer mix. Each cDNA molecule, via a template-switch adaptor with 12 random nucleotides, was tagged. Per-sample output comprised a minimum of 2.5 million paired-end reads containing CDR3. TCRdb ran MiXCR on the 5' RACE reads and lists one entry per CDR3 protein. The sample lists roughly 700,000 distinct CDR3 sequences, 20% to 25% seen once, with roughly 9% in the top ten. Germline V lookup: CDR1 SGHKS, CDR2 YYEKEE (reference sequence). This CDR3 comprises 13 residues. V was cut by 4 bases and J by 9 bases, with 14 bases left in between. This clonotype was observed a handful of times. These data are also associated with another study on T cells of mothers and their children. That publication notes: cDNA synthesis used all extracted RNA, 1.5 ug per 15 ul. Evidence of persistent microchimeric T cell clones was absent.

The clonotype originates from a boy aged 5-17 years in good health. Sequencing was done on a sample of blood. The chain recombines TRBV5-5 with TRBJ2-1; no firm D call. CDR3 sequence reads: CASSVGPQSEQFF. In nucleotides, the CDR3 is TGTGCCAGCAGCGTCGGGCCCCAGAGTGAGCAGTTCTTC.